The 22 T cell receptor beta chains listed next were all sequenced from one sample in a study of blood T cell repertoires in COVID-19. Sequenced by immunoSEQ multiplex PCR; TCRdb stores in-frame clones only, minus some. The sample records around 370,000 clones, about 90% being singletons. Material for sequencing was peripheral blood. These receptors were obtained from a woman in her forties or fifties with COVID-19, enrolled during active disease.

CDR3 bases: TGTGCCAGCAGTTGGACGGGGAGCTCCTACAATGAGCAGTTCTTC. It is translated as CASSWTGSSYNEQFF. The chain combines TRBV6-2 or TRBV6-3 with TRBJ2-1, with a tentative D call TRBD2 (5 bases). The CDR3 contains 15 residues. Per the germline V gene, CDR1 is MNHEY and CDR2 is SVGEGT. Trimming left V 4 bases short and J 0 bases short, with 10 bases between.

J is TRBJ2-1 and V is TRBV15, with 11 bases aligning to TRBD2. The CDR3 covers 16 residues. Trimming took 1 base from V and 7 from J; bases not matched to a gene: 6. Per the germline V gene, CDR1 is LNHNV and CDR2 is YYDKDF (reference sequence). This CDR3 reads CATSRGLAGGENEQFF. In DNA, the CDR3 is TGTGCCACCAGCAGAGGTCTAGCGGGAGGAGAAAATGAGCAGTTCTTC.

This clone came up once. The chain joins TRBV28 to TRBJ1-5; 8 positions agree with TRBD1. Per the germline V gene, CDR1 is MDHEN and CDR2 is SYDVKM. This CDR3 has 14 amino acids. Unmatched junction bases numbered 3, after V lost 6 bases and J lost 2 bases. The CDR3 nucleotides read TGTGCCAGCAGAGAGACAGGGGGCAATCAGCCCCAGCATTTT. Translated, it gives CASRETGGNQPQHF. Full variable domain (outside the CDR3, taken from reference TRBV28 and TRBJ1-5): DVKVTQSSRYLVKRTGEKVFLECVQDMDHENMFWYRQDPGLGLRLIYFSYDVKMKEKGDIPEGYSVSREKKERFSLILESASTNQTSMYLCASRETGGNQPQHFGDGTRLSIL.

V usage is TRBV9 and J usage is TRBJ1-3, with no clear D. The CDR3 totals 14 residues. Trimming took 1 base from V and 2 from J, leaving 7 bases between them. The germline V gene encodes CDR1 SGDLS and CDR2 YYNGEE. DNA for the CDR3: TGTGCCAGCAGCGTAAACGGGGCTGGAAACACCATATATTTT. Amino acids: CASSVNGAGNTIYF.

The chain uses TRBV29-1 and TRBJ2-3; 12 nucleotides line up with TRBD2. With V trimmed by 2 bases and J by 3 bases, 3 bases remained unmatched. The germline V gene encodes CDR1 SQVTM and CDR2 ANQGSEA. The CDR3 runs to 15 residues. CDR3 DNA: TGCAGCGTTGAATCCGGGACTAGCGGGACAGATACGCAGTATTTT. This sequence encodes CSVESGTSGTDTQYF.

The chain joins TRBV7-2 to TRBJ2-1; tentatively, D is TRBD2 (6 bases). This CDR3 has 16 amino acids. Deletions cut 5 bases from V and 6 bases from J, with 20 bases between. Germline V lookup: CDR1 SGHTA, CDR2 FQGNSA. As DNA, the CDR3 is TGTGCCAGCAGCCTAGTGGCCCCCAGAGCGGGCAATGAGCAGTTCTTC. Encoded protein: CASSLVAPRAGNEQFF.

The V call is TRBV21-1, the J call TRBJ1-4; the table names TRBD1, a call not compared with the DNA. TRBV21-1 has pseudogene status. The CDR3 spans 13 residues. CDR3 sequence: CASSIRDNEKLFF. The CDR3 coding sequence is TGTGCCAGCAGCATCCGGGACAACGAAAAACTGTTTTTT.

The CDR3 spells CASSQGGGEGAYGYTF. The CDR3 region has the DNA TGTGCCAGCAGCCAAGGGGGCGGGGAGGGCGCCTATGGCTACACCTTC. The chain has TRBV14 and TRBJ1-2; tentatively, D is TRBD1 (5 bases). The CDR3 has 16 residues. CDR1 is SGHDN and CDR2 is FVKESK in the germline V gene. The V and J ends lost 1 base and 4 bases respectively, with 16 bases between them.

In its sample, this clone ranks as medium-sized. The chain joins TRBV21-1 to TRBJ1-5; TRBD1, as called in the table, went unchecked against the DNA. TRBV21-1 is noted as a pseudogene. The CDR3 loop spans 17 amino acids. CDR3 amino acids: CASSKVDIFQSNQPQHF. The DNA of the CDR3 is TGTGCCAGCAGCAAAGTCGACATCTTCCAGAGCAATCAGCCCCAGCATTTT.

V is TRBV4-3 and J is TRBJ2-4; tentatively, D is TRBD2 (5 bases). CDR3 length equals 14 residues. In germline, CDR1 is LGHNA, CDR2 YSLEER. The V gene lost 3 bases and the J gene lost 6 bases, with 12 bases spanning the gap. CDR3 sequence (DNA): TGCGCCAGCAGCCACGGGGAATTTGGAAACATTCAGTACTTC. This sequence encodes CASSHGEFGNIQYF.

In DNA, the CDR3 is TGTGCCAGCAGCCGAACGGGACTAGCGGGAGGACTCCAGCAGTACTTC. Translating it yields CASSRTGLAGGLQQYF. The V gene is TRBV3-1 (or the pseudogene TRBV3-2), the J gene TRBJ2-7; TRBD2 agrees at 15 bases. The CDR3 totals 16 residues. Germline V gene lookup returns CDR1 LGHDT and CDR2 YNNKEL (reference sequence). Trimming took 4 bases from V and 8 from J; bases not matched to a gene: 9.

V is TRBV7-8 and J is TRBJ1-5; unclear D gene. Germline CDR1 is SGHVS and CDR2 is FQNEAQ. With 4 bases removed from V and 7 bases from J, the gap between germline ends came to 20 bases. The CDR3 totals 16 residues. The CDR3 region is CASSSVLGEGGQPQHF. In nucleotides, the CDR3 is TGTGCCAGCAGCTCAGTCCTTGGCGAGGGAGGGCAGCCCCAGCATTTT.

Points on this clone: This sample also contains other DNA sequences that code for the same CDR3. V usage is TRBV29-1 and J usage is TRBJ2-1; TRBD2 aligns across 7 bases. Germline trimming cut 1 base from V and 0 bases from J; bases unmatched to any gene: 3. CDR3 size: 15 residues. Germline CDR1 reads SQVTM; CDR2 reads ANQGSEA. The CDR3 sequence: CSVEGGSGSYNEQFF. In DNA form, the CDR3 reads TGCAGCGTTGAAGGCGGGAGTGGCTCCTACAATGAGCAGTTCTTC.

The genes are TRBV7-9 and TRBJ2-1; D may be TRBD1 (6 bases). Trimming took 0 bases from V and 13 from J, leaving 13 bases between them. The CDR3 totals 13 residues. The germline gives CDR1 SEHNR, CDR2 FQNEAQ (reference sequence). CDR3 region: CASSLAVWGHQFF. In nucleotides, the CDR3 is TGTGCCAGCAGCTTAGCGGTTTGGGGACATCAGTTCTTC.

V gene TRBV11-3 combines with J gene TRBJ2-1; 10 bases are a match to TRBD1. V lost 2 bases to trimming and J lost 7 bases; unmatched junction nucleotides: 8. Germline V gene lookup returns CDR1 SGHNT and CDR2 YENEEA. There are 16 residues in the CDR3. As DNA, the CDR3 is TGTGCCAGCAGCTTACAGACAGGGGGCGCGGGTAATGAGCAGTTCTTC. Translated: CASSLQTGGAGNEQFF.

In this sample, this clone turned up once. This chain joins TRBV30 and TRBJ1-1; D is ambiguous. CDR1 is GTSNPN, CDR2 SVGIG, per germline (reference sequence). This CDR3 has 15 amino acids. The germline V and J ends were trimmed by 4 bases and 0 bases, with 15 bases remaining between them. The DNA for the CDR3 is TGTGCCTGGACAGGCGGAGGTTACATGAACACTGAAGCTTTCTTT. As protein: CAWTGGGYMNTEAFF.

The CDR3 DNA reads as TGTGCCAGCAGCCTAGAGACAGGGGAGGCTAACTATGGCTACACCTTC. It translates to CASSLETGEANYGYTF. The rearrangement uses TRBV4-2 and TRBJ1-2, with 8 bases aligning to TRBD1. This CDR3 is built from 16 residues. The germline V gene has CDR1 LGHNA and CDR2 YNFKEQ. The V segment lost 4 bases and the J segment 0 bases; nucleotides outside the gene matches: 7.

V and J are TRBV19 and TRBJ1-1; weak D call: TRBD1 (6 bases). Trimming removed 4 bases from V and 0 bases from J, with 18 bases in between. CDR3 length: 17 amino acids. Germline lookup yields CDR1 LNHDA and CDR2 SQIVND (reference sequence). The CDR3 spells CASSRGTGRSMNTEAFF. Here the CDR3 DNA reads TGTGCCAGTAGTAGAGGAACAGGGCGTTCGATGAACACTGAAGCTTTCTTT.

The rearrangement joins TRBV10-1 to TRBJ1-1, with D unclear. Trimming took 0 bases from V and 4 from J, leaving 6 bases between them. Per germline, CDR1 WNHNN and CDR2 SYGVQD (reference sequence). This CDR3 is 13 amino acids long. In DNA form, the CDR3 reads TGCGCCAGCAGTGAGTCACTCGGCACTGAAGCTTTCTTT. This codes for CASSESLGTEAFF.

This chain uses TRBV29-1 with TRBJ2-7, with 11 bases matching TRBD1. Germline-derived CDR1 and CDR2 are SQVTM and ANQGSEA. The CDR3 is 13 amino acids. Trimming at V came to 7 bases and at J to 3 bases, leaving 5 bases not matched to a gene. For the CDR3, the DNA is TGCAGCGCCTCGGGACAGGGGGACTACGAGCAGTACTTC. Translation: CSASGQGDYEQYF.

The chain combines TRBV7-3 with TRBJ2-3, with 10 bases identical to TRBD2. The V segment lost 3 bases and the J segment 0 bases; nucleotides outside the gene matches: 0. CDR1 is SGHTA, CDR2 FQGTGA, per germline. The CDR3 is 15 amino acids. This chain's CDR3 is CASSFSGRSTDTQYF. The CDR3 nucleotides are TGTGCCAGCAGCTTTAGCGGGAGGAGCACAGATACGCAGTATTTT.

The chain links TRBV5-6 to TRBJ1-1, with TRBD1 as a possible D gene (5 bases). Germline V CDR1 and CDR2: SGHDT, YYEEEE. CDR3 length equals 15 residues. V was trimmed by 5 bases and J by 3 bases, leaving 17 bases between them. CDR3 in amino acids: CASREGPGTDTEAFF. As DNA, the CDR3 is TGTGCCAGCAGGGAGGGACCCGGGACTGACACTGAAGCTTTCTTT.